The 14 T cell receptor beta chains presented below share a single source sample, sequenced in a study of CD8 T cells in ankylosing spondylitis. Study results and limitations: Made up of 7 to 9 highly homologous variants, a TCR beta motif appeared characteristic of ankylosing spondylitis blood.

No antigen has been assigned to these receptors. Using its own MiXCR run on the 5' RACE reads, TCRdb lists one record per CDR3 protein. Altogether more than 600,000 distinct CDR3 sequences are present, around 20% being singletons, with the ten largest covering about 19%. The sample comprised blood, either unsorted or a sorted T cell fraction (not recorded which). Receptors originate from a male donor with ankylosing spondylitis.

V gene TRBV10-3 combines with J gene TRBJ1-2, with 9 bases lining up with TRBD1. The CDR3 consists of 14 residues. Germline loops: CDR1 ENHRY, CDR2 SYGVKD. J was trimmed by 9 bases and V by 6 bases; bases with no gene match: 11. The CDR3 sequence: CAISPGTGSISYTF. CDR3 nucleotide sequence: TGTGCCATCAGCCCCGGGACAGGGTCAATTAGCTACACCTTC.

In its sample, this clonotype was seen a few times. The gene calls are TRBV15 and TRBJ1-5, with unresolved D. V shed 2 bases and J shed 6 bases, with 8 bases lying between them. The CDR3 is 13 amino acids. Germline values: CDR1 LNHNV, CDR2 YYDKDF (reference sequence). The CDR3 region is CATSRKGGQPQHF. CDR3 nucleotide sequence: TGTGCCACCAGCAGAAAGGGAGGTCAGCCCCAGCATTTT.

This chain links TRBV6-5 with TRBJ1-2; 7 nucleotides align to TRBD1. The V gene end was trimmed by 2 bases and the J gene end by 6 bases; junction bases not matched to a gene: 9. The germline V gene has CDR1 MNHEY and CDR2 SVGAGI. This CDR3 is 15 amino acids long. The CDR3 nucleotides read TGTGCCAGCAGTTACCTTTCAGGGGGAAGAGATGGCTACACCTTC. Its protein is CASSYLSGGRDGYTF.

Many counts were recorded for this clonotype. V and J are TRBV20-1 and TRBJ1-1; a weak D match, TRBD1 (6 bases). This CDR3 has 11 amino acids. The V and J ends lost 3 bases and 10 bases respectively, with 12 bases between them. CDR1 is DFQATT, CDR2 SNEGSKA, per germline (reference sequence). The chain's CDR3 is CSARGGGLAFF. The CDR3 region has the DNA TGCAGTGCTAGGGGGGGGGGCCTAGCTTTCTTT.

This clonotype was detected only a few times. V is TRBV27 and J is TRBJ2-7, with 7 bases that match TRBD2. This CDR3 is 16 amino acids long. In germline, CDR1 is MNHEY, CDR2 SMNVEV (reference sequence). V lost 1 base, J lost 4 bases, and 10 bases stayed unmatched. CDR3 DNA sequence: TGTGCCAGCAGTTTATTATCTTGGGGGGGGAGGTACGAGCAGTACTTC. Translation gives CASSLLSWGGRYEQYF.

This clonotype was counted ten times or more. The chain employs TRBV20-1 and TRBJ2-1; the match to TRBD2 covers 10 bases. Germline V gene sequence: CDR1 DFQATT, CDR2 SNEGSKA (reference sequence). The ends lost 8 bases at V and 10 bases at J; junction bases unmatched: 11. This CDR3 comprises 13 residues. The CDR3 DNA is TGCAGTCCCGCCGGGACTAGCGTTGGAGAGCAGTTCTTC. Translated: CSPAGTSVGEQFF.

This clonotype has a handful of counts. The rearrangement links TRBV7-9 to TRBJ2-2; 7 bases map to TRBD2. This CDR3 region has 16 residues. The V gene's germline CDR1 is SEHNR and CDR2 FQNEAQ (reference sequence). J was trimmed by 7 bases and V by 4 bases; bases with no gene match: 12. The CDR3, as DNA: TGTGCCAGCAGCTCCCTTGCTAGCGGAGGAGGCGGGGAGCTGTTTTTT. Translating gives CASSSLASGGGGELFF.

This clonotype has a count of ten or more. V gene TRBV12-3 or TRBV12-4 combines with J gene TRBJ2-3; D tentatively reads TRBD1 or TRBD2 (5 bases each). The CDR3 spans 17 residues. With 3 bases removed from V and 8 bases from J, the gap between germline ends came to 24 bases. The CDR3 bases are TGTGCCAGCAGTTTCGGTTCCAGGGAGTCGTCCAGAGGTACGCAGTATTTT. Amino acid sequence: CASSFGSRESSRGTQYF.

The J gene is TRBJ2-1, the V gene TRBV7-9; no clear D. Trimming left V 3 bases short and J 9 bases short, with 9 bases between. The V gene's germline CDR1 is SEHNR and CDR2 FQNEAQ (reference sequence). This CDR3 is 12 amino acids long. The DNA of the CDR3 is TGTGCCAGCAGCTTTCAAATTGCTGAGCAGTTCTTC. It encodes CASSFQIAEQFF.

The rearrangement links TRBV27 to TRBJ2-2, with 11 bases aligning to TRBD1. V lost 8 bases, J lost 2 bases, and 7 bases stayed unmatched. CDR3 length: 16 amino acids. From germline, CDR1 is MNHEY and CDR2 SMNVEV (reference sequence). The CDR3 loop is CASGPGTGGNTGELFF. The DNA for the CDR3 is TGTGCCAGCGGACCCGGGACAGGGGGAAACACCGGGGAGCTGTTTTTT.

The genes are TRBV25-1 and TRBJ1-3, with 7 bases aligning to TRBD1. The CDR3 sequence is 18 residues long. Germline V gene data show CDR1 as MGHDK and CDR2 as SYGVNS. V gave up 3 bases and J gave up 0 bases; unmatched junction bases: 11. CDR3 in amino acids: CASSDGTVPSFSGNTIYF. As DNA, the CDR3 is TGTGCCAGCAGTGATGGGACAGTCCCGTCGTTCTCTGGAAACACCATATATTTT.

V is TRBV10-3 and J is TRBJ2-1, with 10 bases aligning to TRBD2. Trimming removed 2 bases from V and 2 bases from J; junction bases left unmatched: 6. The germline V gene encodes CDR1 ENHRY and CDR2 SYGVKD. The CDR3 loop spans 17 amino acids. CDR3 in amino acids: CAISESTSGNAYNEQFF. CDR3 sequence (DNA): TGTGCCATCAGTGAGAGTACTAGCGGGAACGCCTACAATGAGCAGTTCTTC.

V usage is TRBV7-2 and J usage is TRBJ2-1; TRBD1 or TRBD2 may be the D gene (5 bases each). Trimming removed 8 bases from V and 4 bases from J, with 12 bases in between. The CDR3 is 13 residues long. Germline lookup yields CDR1 SGHTA and CDR2 FQGNSA. The CDR3 sequence is CASREKGYNEQFF. CDR3 sequence (DNA): TGTGCCAGCCGGGAAAAGGGGTACAATGAGCAGTTCTTC.

This clonotype was found a few times. The chain recombines TRBV5-1 with TRBJ2-7; TRBD1 agrees at 12 bases. The J segment lost 0 bases and the V segment lost 0 bases, leaving 4 bases of the junction unmatched. This CDR3 has 17 residues. From germline, CDR1 is SGHRS and CDR2 YFSETQ. For the CDR3, the DNA is TGCGCCAGCAGCTTGGCCGGGACAGGGGGCTTCTCCTACGAGCAGTACTTC. Protein: CASSLAGTGGFSYEQYF.